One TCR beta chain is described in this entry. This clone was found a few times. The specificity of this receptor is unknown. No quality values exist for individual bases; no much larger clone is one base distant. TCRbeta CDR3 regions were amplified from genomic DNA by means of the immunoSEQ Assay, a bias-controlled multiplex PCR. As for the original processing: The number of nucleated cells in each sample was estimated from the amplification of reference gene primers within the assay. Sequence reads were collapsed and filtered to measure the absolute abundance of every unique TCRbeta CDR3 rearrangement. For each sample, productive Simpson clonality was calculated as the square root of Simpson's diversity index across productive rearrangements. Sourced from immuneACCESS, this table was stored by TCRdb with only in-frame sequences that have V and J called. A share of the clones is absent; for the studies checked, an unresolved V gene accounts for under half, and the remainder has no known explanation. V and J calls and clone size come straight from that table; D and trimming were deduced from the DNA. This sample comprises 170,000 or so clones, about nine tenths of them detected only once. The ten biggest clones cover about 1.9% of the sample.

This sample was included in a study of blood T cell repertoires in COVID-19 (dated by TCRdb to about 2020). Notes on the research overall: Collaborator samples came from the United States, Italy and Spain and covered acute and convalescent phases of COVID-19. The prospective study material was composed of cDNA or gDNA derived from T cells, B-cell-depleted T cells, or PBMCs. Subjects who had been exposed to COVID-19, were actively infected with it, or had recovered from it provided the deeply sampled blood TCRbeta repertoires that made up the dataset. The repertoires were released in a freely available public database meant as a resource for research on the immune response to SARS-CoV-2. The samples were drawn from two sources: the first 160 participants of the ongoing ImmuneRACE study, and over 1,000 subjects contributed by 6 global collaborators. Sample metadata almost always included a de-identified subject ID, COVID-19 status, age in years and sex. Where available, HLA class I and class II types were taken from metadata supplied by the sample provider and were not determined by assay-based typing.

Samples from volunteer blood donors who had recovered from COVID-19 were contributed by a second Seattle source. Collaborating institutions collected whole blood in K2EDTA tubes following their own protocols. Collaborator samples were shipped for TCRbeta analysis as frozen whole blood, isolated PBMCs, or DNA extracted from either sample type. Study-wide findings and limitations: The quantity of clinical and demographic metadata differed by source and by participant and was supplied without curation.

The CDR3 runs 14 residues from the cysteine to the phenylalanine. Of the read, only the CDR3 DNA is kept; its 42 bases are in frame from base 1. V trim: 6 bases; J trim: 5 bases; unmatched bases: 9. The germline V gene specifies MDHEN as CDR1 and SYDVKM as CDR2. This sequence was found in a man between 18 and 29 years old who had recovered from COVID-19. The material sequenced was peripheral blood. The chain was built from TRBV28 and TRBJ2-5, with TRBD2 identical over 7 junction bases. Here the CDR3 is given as CASSLSGWGETQYF. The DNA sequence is TGTGCCAGCAGCCTTAGCGGGTGGGGGGAGACCCAGTACTTC.